Here is one T cell receptor (beta chain) with its context. TCRdb's copy holds only in-frame clones and misses some; the assay was immunoSEQ multiplex PCR. In the table there are some 170,000 clones, around 84% of which are singletons. CDR3 length: 15 residues. From germline, CDR1 is MNHEY and CDR2 SVGAGI. V lost 6 bases to trimming and J lost 10 bases; unmatched junction nucleotides: 12. The source of the sample is a study of blood T cell repertoires in COVID-19. Material: PBMCs or T cells enriched from blood (not recorded which). The chain recombines TRBV6-5 with TRBJ2-1, with 10 bases matching TRBD2. This sequence originates from a man aged 45-60 years who had recovered from COVID-19. Written as DNA, the CDR3 is TGTGCCAGCAGCTTTTGGACTAGCGGTTCCGAGGAGCAGTTCTTC. This sequence encodes CASSFWTSGSEEQFF.